The 22 T cell receptor beta chains below all came from one sample that was sequenced in a study of blood T cells in healthy people across ages. The use of a sample-barcoded 5' primer and a J-beta primer mix characterized a second PCR of about 7 to 12 cycles. TCRdb re-analysed the 5' RACE reads in MiXCR, keeping a single row per CDR3 protein. The repertoire holds about 1,600,000 distinct CDR3 sequences, with roughly 40% as singletons. Sequences were obtained from blood. The receptor source for this set is a woman aged 18 to 35 in good health.

This clonotype was counted between two and nine times. V gene TRBV5-1 combines with J gene TRBJ2-7, with D maybe TRBD2 (6 bases). The CDR3 is 14 amino acids. The germline CDR1 and CDR2 sequences are SGHRS and YFSETQ. The germline V and J ends were trimmed by 3 bases and 0 bases, with 10 bases remaining between them. Here the CDR3 DNA reads TGCGCCAGCAGCTCCGGGACTCCCTCCTACGAGCAGTACTTC. This encodes CASSSGTPSYEQYF.

Of note for this clonotype: A single base separates this from a much larger clone, so it may be a read error. The rearrangement joins TRBV27 to TRBJ2-5; tentative D call: TRBD1 (5 bases). The DNA end is a closer match to TRBJ2-7, so the J assignment may be wrong. The germline gives CDR1 MNHEY, CDR2 SMNVEV (reference sequence). The CDR3 has 13 amino acids. CDR3 sequence: CASSVPGSYEQYF. CDR3 nucleotides: TGTGCCAGCAGTGTCCCAGGGTCCTACGAGCAGTACTTC.

The chain combines TRBV19 with TRBJ1-4; 8 nucleotides match TRBD1. J was trimmed by 8 bases and V by 5 bases; bases with no gene match: 13. There are 16 residues in the CDR3. Germline CDR1 LNHDA, CDR2 SQIVND (reference sequence). CDR3 DNA: TGTGCCAGTAGTCCTGGGGGAAGCGGACAGGGCGAAAAACTGTTTTTT. Protein: CASSPGGSGQGEKLFF.

V usage is TRBV6-2 or TRBV6-3 and J usage is TRBJ2-5, with 9 bases that match TRBD1. The germline CDR1 and CDR2 sequences are MNHEY and SVGEGT. V lost 7 bases, J lost 4 bases, and 13 bases stayed unmatched. The length of the CDR3 is 16 residues. The CDR3 sequence: CASTQTFWGQGETQYF. The CDR3, as DNA: TGTGCCAGCACCCAAACCTTCTGGGGACAGGGAGAGACCCAGTACTTC.

J is TRBJ2-1 and V is TRBV13; D is possibly TRBD2 (6 bases). Deletions cut 5 bases from V and 5 bases from J, with 10 bases between. The CDR3 sequence is 13 residues long. CDR1 is PRHDT and CDR2 is FYEKMQ in the germline V gene (reference sequence). As DNA, the CDR3 is TGTGCCAGCAGCCGGAGGGCAGACAATGAGCAGTTCTTC. Translating gives CASSRRADNEQFF.

This clonotype was counted once. The chain employs TRBV7-2 and TRBJ2-3; D is possibly TRBD2 (5 bases). The CDR3 consists of 13 residues. Germline-derived CDR1 and CDR2 are SGHTA and FQGNSA. The V end lost 6 bases, the J end lost 6 bases, and 13 bases lay between the germline ends. The CDR3 sequence: CASRPTSFDTQYF. CDR3 nucleotides: TGTGCCAGCAGACCCACTAGTTTTGATACGCAGTATTTT.

This clonotype turned up a few times. This chain links TRBV2 with TRBJ2-7; D gene ambiguous. The CDR3 has 11 residues. The germline gives CDR1 SNHLY, CDR2 FYNNEI. Deletions cut 1 base from V and 5 bases from J, with 3 bases between. The DNA for the CDR3 is TGTGCCAGCAGTGAAGATAACGAGCAGTACTTC. As protein: CASSEDNEQYF.

This clonotype was seen a handful of times. The V gene is TRBV7-2, the J gene TRBJ2-1; D may be TRBD2 (6 bases). The CDR3 sequence is 12 residues long. Germline CDR1 reads SGHTA; CDR2 reads FQGNSA. Trimming removed 8 bases at V and 5 bases at J, with 10 bases between. CDR3 sequence (DNA): TGTGCCAGCGGTCGGGGGAACAATGAGCAGTTCTTC. Amino acids: CASGRGNNEQFF.

The rearrangement uses TRBV6-9 and TRBJ2-1, with a weak D call TRBD1 (6 bases). CDR3 length equals 14 residues. The germline CDR1 and CDR2 sequences are MNHGY and SVAAGI. Trimming took 1 base from V and 7 from J, leaving 11 bases between them. The CDR3 region has the DNA TGTGCCAGCAGTTATTGGACAGTCTGTAATGAGCAGTTCTTC. Amino acid sequence: CASSYWTVCNEQFF.

J is TRBJ2-4 and V is TRBV18; 7 positions agree with TRBD2. The assigned J gene may be wrong: the sequence end matches TRBJ2-7 better. From germline, CDR1 is KGHSH and CDR2 LQKENI. The CDR3 is 14 residues long. The CDR3: CASSPLAARYEQYF. CDR3 bases: TGTGCCAGCTCACCTCTAGCGGCTCGCTACGAGCAGTACTTC.

The chain is built from TRBV6-5 and TRBJ1-6; TRBD1 aligns across 11 bases. From germline, CDR1 is MNHEY and CDR2 SVGAGI. With 8 bases clipped from V and 13 bases from J, the junction kept 10 bases outside the gene matches. The CDR3 consists of 14 residues. The CDR3: CASRSGTGGRPLHF. The CDR3 DNA reads TGTGCCAGCCGATCCGGGACAGGGGGTAGGCCCCTCCACTTT.

This clonotype has more than one count but fewer than ten. The V call is TRBV12-3 or TRBV12-4, the J call TRBJ1-2, with 10 bases identical to TRBD1. The CDR3 covers 16 residues. The V and J ends lost 4 bases and 3 bases, in that order; junction bases with no gene match: 8. CDR3 sequence: CASSSRTGGLDYGYTF. The CDR3 nucleotides are TGTGCCAGCAGTTCTCGGACAGGGGGGTTAGACTATGGCTACACCTTC.

A note on this clonotype: A clone one base away is much larger, so this may be a read error. The chain recombines TRBV29-1 with TRBJ2-7; D is perhaps TRBD1 (6 bases). This CDR3 spans 12 amino acids. Germline CDR1 SQVTM, CDR2 ANQGSEA. V lost 2 bases and J lost 6, with 11 bases in between. Here the CDR3 DNA reads TGCAGCGTTGAAAGGGACAACTGCGAGCAGTACTTC. As protein: CSVERDNCEQYF.

A few counts support this clonotype. J is TRBJ1-2 and V is TRBV29-1, with D possibly being TRBD1 (5 bases). The CDR3 sequence is 12 residues long. The germline CDR1 and CDR2 sequences are SQVTM and ANQGSEA. The V end was cut by 6 bases, the J end by 4 bases, with 12 bases between. The DNA for the CDR3 is TGCAGCGTCCCCCAGGGAATCTATGGCTACACCTTC. The encoded protein is CSVPQGIYGYTF.

This clonotype was seen only a few times. The gene calls are TRBV28 and TRBJ1-2; 7 bases align to TRBD1. V shed 3 bases and J 5 bases; nucleotides not matched to a gene: 9. Germline-derived CDR1 and CDR2 are MDHEN and SYDVKM. There are 15 residues in the CDR3. The DNA for the CDR3 is TGTGCCAGCAGTTTTTCAGGGGGTTGGTGGTATGGCTACACCTTC. The encoded protein is CASSFSGGWWYGYTF.

This clonotype was counted between two and nine times. This chain uses TRBV6-6 with TRBJ1-1; weak D call: TRBD1 (6 bases). Trimming cost V 5 bases and J 3 bases, with 13 bases left between them. From germline, CDR1 is MNHNY and CDR2 SVGAGI (reference sequence). This CDR3 spans 14 amino acids. The CDR3 DNA sequence: TGTGCCAGCAGTGTAGGGGGTTCGTACACTGAAGCTTTCTTT. Amino acid sequence: CASSVGGSYTEAFF.

This sequence joins TRBV20-1 and TRBJ2-3; 9 nucleotides line up with TRBD2. Per the germline V gene, CDR1 is DFQATT and CDR2 is SNEGSKA (reference sequence). Trimming took 6 bases from V and 0 from J; bases not matched to a gene: 4. The CDR3 runs to 14 residues. The CDR3 DNA is TGCAGTGCAATTAGCGGGGGTAGCACAGATACGCAGTATTTT. Encoded protein: CSAISGGSTDTQYF.

Remarks on this clonotype: At one boundary the junction diverges from the germline segment, which might be a read error. This chain joins TRBV5-1 and TRBJ1-2, with D uncertain. The CDR3 sequence is 14 residues long. Germline CDR1 SGHRS, CDR2 YFSETQ. The CDR3 nucleotides are TGCGCCAGCAGCTTGGAAGGATCATACTATAGCTACACCTTC. It is translated as CASSLEGSYYSYTF.

DNA of the CDR3: TGTGCCAGCAGCTTGGGGGACAGTATGGGAATTCAGTACTTC. This encodes CASSLGDSMGIQYF. J is TRBJ2-4 and V is TRBV5-6, with 7 bases that match TRBD1. Germline CDR1 SGHDT, CDR2 YYEEEE. The CDR3 extends over 14 amino acids. V shed 0 bases, J shed 10 bases, and the junction held 7 bases outside the gene matches.

This clonotype was seen ten or more times. The V and J genes are TRBV5-1 and TRBJ2-7; 7 bases line up with TRBD2. This CDR3 spans 15 amino acids. The germline V gene encodes CDR1 SGHRS and CDR2 YFSETQ. With 0 bases clipped from V and 0 bases from J, the junction kept 3 bases outside the gene matches. The CDR3 spells CASSLESSGSYEQYF. CDR3 in DNA: TGCGCCAGCAGCTTGGAATCTAGCGGCTCCTACGAGCAGTACTTC.

This clonotype was detected only a few times. The J gene is TRBJ1-2, the V gene TRBV25-1; no definite D call. The CDR3 is made up of 15 amino acids. The germline V gene encodes CDR1 MGHDK and CDR2 SYGVNS. V was clipped by 1 base and J by 0 bases, with 9 bases between them. This CDR3 is CASSESGGANYGYTF. Written as DNA, the CDR3 is TGTGCCAGCAGTGAATCGGGCGGAGCTAACTATGGCTACACCTTC.

This clonotype was seen only a few times. This sequence joins TRBV9 and TRBJ2-1, with D perhaps TRBD2 (7 bases). Trimming took 5 bases from V and 6 from J, leaving 12 bases between them. In germline, CDR1 is SGDLS, CDR2 YYNGEE. CDR3 length: 13 residues. Written as DNA, the CDR3 is TGTGCCAGCAGGGGGGGGCAGGTCAATGAGCAGTTCTTC. Encoded protein: CASRGGQVNEQFF.